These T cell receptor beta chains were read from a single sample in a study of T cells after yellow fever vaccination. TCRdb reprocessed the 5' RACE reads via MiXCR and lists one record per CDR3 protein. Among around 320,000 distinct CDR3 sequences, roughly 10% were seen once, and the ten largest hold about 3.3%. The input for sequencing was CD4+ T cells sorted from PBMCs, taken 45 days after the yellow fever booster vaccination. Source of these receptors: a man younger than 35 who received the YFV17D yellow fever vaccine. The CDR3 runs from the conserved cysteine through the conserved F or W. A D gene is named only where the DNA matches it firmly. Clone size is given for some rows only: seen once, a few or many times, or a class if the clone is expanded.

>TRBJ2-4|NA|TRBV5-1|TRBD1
CASSPGQNKNIQYF
TGCGCCAGCAGCCCGGGACAGAATAAAAACATTCAGTACTTC
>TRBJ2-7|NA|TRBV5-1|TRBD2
CASSLLERAGGPPGEQYF
TGCGCCAGCAGCCTTCTCGAGCGAGCGGGGGGGCCGCCCGGCGAGCAGTACTTC
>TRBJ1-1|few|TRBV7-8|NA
CASSPGPASTEAFF
TGTGCCAGCAGCCCGGGCCCAGCCTCCACTGAAGCTTTCTTT
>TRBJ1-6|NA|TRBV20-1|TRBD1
CSARAFVRDSVNSPLHF
TGCAGTGCTAGAGCTTTTGTCCGGGACAGCGTTAATTCACCCCTCCACTTT
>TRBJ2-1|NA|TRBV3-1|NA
CASSQAKSPSSYNEQFF
TGTGCCAGCAGCCAAGCTAAGTCTCCGAGCTCCTACAATGAGCAGTTCTTC
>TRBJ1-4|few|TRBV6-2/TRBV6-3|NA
CASSTRDTATNEKLFF
TGTGCCAGCAGTACCCGGGACACCGCAACTAATGAAAAACTGTTTTTT
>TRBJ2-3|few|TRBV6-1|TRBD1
CASSGWTGGDTQYF
TGTGCCAGCAGTGGGTGGACAGGGGGAGATACGCAGTATTTT
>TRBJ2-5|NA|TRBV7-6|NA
CASSARPGTKETQYF
TGTGCCAGCAGCGCCCGCCCCGGGACCAAAGAGACCCAGTACTTC
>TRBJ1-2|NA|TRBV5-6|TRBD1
CASSFVGTEYGYTF
TGTGCCAGCAGCTTTGTCGGGACAGAATATGGCTACACCTTC
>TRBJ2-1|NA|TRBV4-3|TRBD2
CASSQLISGGAGYNEQFF
TGCGCCAGCAGCCAACTGATTAGCGGGGGGGCCGGTTACAATGAGCAGTTCTTC
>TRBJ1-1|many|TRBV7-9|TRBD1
CASSSQGGTEAFF
TGTGCCAGCAGTTCTCAGGGGGGCACTGAAGCTTTCTTT